The subject of this entry is one TCR beta chain. CDR3 length: 15 amino acids. Trimming removed 3 bases from V and 4 bases from J, with 16 bases in between. CDR1 and CDR2 from the germline V gene are SGHDT and YYEEEE. The sample comes from a study of Ad26.COV2.S vaccination and SARS-CoV-2 variants. Only in-frame clones appear in the TCRdb table, and some are missing; sequencing was by immunoSEQ multiplex PCR. The repertoire holds about 400,000 clones, with 80% to 90% as singletons. The treatment: some 20 received Ad26.COV2.S at low or high dose, single or two shots; several received placebo; per-sample allocation not given. The samples date from day 63 after the first vaccine or placebo injection.

This rearrangement joins TRBV5-6 to TRBJ1-2; D is unclear. The starting material was peripheral blood, obtained in a trial of Ad26.COV2.S vaccine versus placebo. The receptor was derived from a person between 18 and 65 years old who received the Ad26.COV2.S COVID-19 vaccine or a placebo. CDR3 sequence (DNA): TGTGCCAGCAGCTACCTAGGACGGTCTAGCTATGGCTACACCTTC. This gives the protein CASSYLGRSSYGYTF.